This T cell receptor (beta chain) was retrieved from a study of shared clonotypes between healthy human individuals. Findings and caveats of the study: Represented diversity, genetic and exposure-history alike, was limited by few donors. Relative to memory subsets, naive subsets generally showed larger estimated richness.

Per the authors' pipeline: Owing to the provision of junction-only sequences devoid of quality scores by immunoSEQ, filtering differed. Data came from immunoSEQ multiplex PCR; TCRdb stores just in-frame clones and leaves some out. From that table come the V and J calls and clone size; the DNA was used to work out D and trimming. The sample includes over 2 million clones, 95% of them seen just once. The germline V gene encodes CDR1 SGHTA and CDR2 FQGNSA. The J segment lost 6 bases and the V segment lost 3 bases, leaving 8 bases of the junction unmatched. The length of the CDR3 is 15 residues. Remarks on this clone: Its antigen is undetermined.

All donors were healthy HIV-negative adults lacking recent acute infections or vaccinations. The TCR originated in a man between 18 and 29 years old in good health. Source material: naive CD4+ T cells sorted from blood. Subset given: CD45RA+ positively selected. The chain couples TRBV7-2 to TRBJ2-1; TRBD1 aligns across 7 bases. The CDR3 DNA follows: TGTGCCAGCAGCTTTCGGCAGGGGGTTCCCAATGAGCAGTTCTTC. It codes for CASSFRQGVPNEQFF.